Described below is a single T cell receptor (beta chain) sequence and its context. Antigen unknown. The germline CDR1 and CDR2 sequences are SNHLY and FYNNEI. The CDR3 spans 16 residues. These data belong to a study of CXCR3-negative and CXCR3-positive naive CD8 T cells. General study results and limits: Similarly elevated diversity marked both naive subsets, with memory CD8+ cells showing far lower diversity. Researchers report that CXCR3-positive naive cells carry more hydrophobic TRB CDR3s than CXCR3-negative naive cells.

With UMI labels, 5' RACE was used to prepare the TRB cDNA libraries. TCRdb re-analyzed the 5' RACE reads; it lists each CDR3 protein once, without DNA. Its table lists around 60,000 distinct CDR3 sequences. Researchers sorted approximately 290,000 cells of each CD8+ T cell subset in triplicate. V usage is TRBV2 and J usage is TRBJ2-1; TCRdb's D gene call, TRBD1, goes unchecked for lack of DNA. The material sequenced was naive CXCR3- CD8+ T cells from blood. The subset: CD45RO-CCR7+CD27+CD95- naive CD8+ T cells lacking CXCR3 (TNR3-). The source of this sequence is a human donor in good health. Some clones in this sample may be carry-over from other donors' samples. The CDR3 region is CASSEWRDRVYYEQFF.